This TCR beta chain was identified during a study of blood T cell repertoires in COVID-19. Only in-frame clones appear in the TCRdb table, and some are missing; sequencing was by immunoSEQ multiplex PCR. Of about 130,000 clones listed, around four fifths are singletons. Sequenced sample: PBMCs or T cells enriched from blood (not recorded which). The source of this sequence is a man under 40 who had recovered from COVID-19.

The CDR3 DNA sequence: TGTGCCAGTAGCCTAATAGCGGGTCGAATGTATGAGCAGTTCTTC. Residues: CASSLIAGRMYEQFF. This chain joins TRBV19 and TRBJ2-1, with 7 bases matching TRBD2. This CDR3 has 15 residues. V shed 6 bases, J shed 8 bases, and the junction held 13 bases outside the gene matches. Germline CDR1 is LNHDA and CDR2 is SQIVND (reference sequence).